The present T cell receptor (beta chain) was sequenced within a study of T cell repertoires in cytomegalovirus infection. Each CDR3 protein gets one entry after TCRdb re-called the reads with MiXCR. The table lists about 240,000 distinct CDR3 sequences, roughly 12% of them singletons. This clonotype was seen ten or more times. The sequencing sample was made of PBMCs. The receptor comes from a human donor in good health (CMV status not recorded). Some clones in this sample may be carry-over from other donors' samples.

CDR3 in amino acids: CASRPGQENTEAFF. CDR3 coding DNA: TGTGCCAGCAGACCCGGACAGGAGAACACTGAAGCTTTCTTT. The V and J genes are TRBV7-2 and TRBJ1-1, with TRBD1 matching over 7 bases. The germline V gene encodes CDR1 SGHTA and CDR2 FQGNSA. Losses at the gene ends were 6 bases for V and 1 base for J; bases not matched to a gene: 5. The CDR3 loop spans 14 amino acids.